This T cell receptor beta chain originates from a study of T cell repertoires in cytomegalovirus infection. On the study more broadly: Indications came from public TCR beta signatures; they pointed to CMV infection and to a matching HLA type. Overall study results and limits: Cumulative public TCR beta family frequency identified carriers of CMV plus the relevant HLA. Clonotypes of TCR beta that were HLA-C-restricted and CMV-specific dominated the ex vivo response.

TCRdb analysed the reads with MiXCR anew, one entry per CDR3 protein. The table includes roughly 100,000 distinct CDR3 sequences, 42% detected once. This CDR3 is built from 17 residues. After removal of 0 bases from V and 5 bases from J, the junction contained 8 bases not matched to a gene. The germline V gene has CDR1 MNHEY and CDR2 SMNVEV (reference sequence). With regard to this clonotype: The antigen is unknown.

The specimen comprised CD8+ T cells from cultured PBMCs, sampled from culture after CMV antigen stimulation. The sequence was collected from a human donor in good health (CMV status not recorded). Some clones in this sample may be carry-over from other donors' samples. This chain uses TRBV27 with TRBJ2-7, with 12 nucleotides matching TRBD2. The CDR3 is CASSLSLAGGLPHEQYF. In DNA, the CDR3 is TGTGCCAGCAGTTTATCCCTAGCGGGGGGGCTCCCCCACGAGCAGTACTTC.